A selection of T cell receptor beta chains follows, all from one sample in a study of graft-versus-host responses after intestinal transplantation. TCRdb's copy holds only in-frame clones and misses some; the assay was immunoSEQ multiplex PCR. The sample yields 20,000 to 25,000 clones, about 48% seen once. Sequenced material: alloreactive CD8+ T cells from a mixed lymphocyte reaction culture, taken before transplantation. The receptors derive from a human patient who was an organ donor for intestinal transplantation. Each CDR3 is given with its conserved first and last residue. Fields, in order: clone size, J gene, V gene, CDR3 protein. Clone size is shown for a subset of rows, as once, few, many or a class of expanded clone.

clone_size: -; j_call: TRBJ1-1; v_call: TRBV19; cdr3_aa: CASSIWIRTEAFF
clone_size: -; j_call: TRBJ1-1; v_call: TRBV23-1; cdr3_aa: CASSPRTGWDTEAFF
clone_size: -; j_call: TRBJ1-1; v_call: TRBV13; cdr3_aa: CASSWIGGNTEAFF
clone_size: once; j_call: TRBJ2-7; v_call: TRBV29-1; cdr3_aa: CSVVYRGAYEQYF
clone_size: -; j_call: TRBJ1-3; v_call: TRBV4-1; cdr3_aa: CASSPNYSNSGNTIYF
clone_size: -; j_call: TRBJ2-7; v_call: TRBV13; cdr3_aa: CASSLLEVHEQYF
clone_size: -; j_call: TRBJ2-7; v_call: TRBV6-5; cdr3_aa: CASSEQGEQYF
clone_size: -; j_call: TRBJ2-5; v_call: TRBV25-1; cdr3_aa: CASSATSSETQYF
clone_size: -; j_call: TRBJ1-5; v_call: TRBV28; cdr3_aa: CASSQDTDVILNQPQHF
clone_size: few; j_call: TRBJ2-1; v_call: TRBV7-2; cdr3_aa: CASSPSGEQFF
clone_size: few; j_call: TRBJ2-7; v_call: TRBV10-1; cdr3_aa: CAETDPTWRSVDEQYF
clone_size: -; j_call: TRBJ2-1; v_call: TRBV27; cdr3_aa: CASSLSPGSSYNEQFF
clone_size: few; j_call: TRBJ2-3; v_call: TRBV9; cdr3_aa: CASSPSPPGSSKYTQYF
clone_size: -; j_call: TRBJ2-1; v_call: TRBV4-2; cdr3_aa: CASSQDRYEVNEQFF
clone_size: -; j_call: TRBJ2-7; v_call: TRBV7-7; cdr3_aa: CASSLAGQSYEQYF
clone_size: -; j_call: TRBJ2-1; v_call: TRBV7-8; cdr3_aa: CASSLRGGSREQFF
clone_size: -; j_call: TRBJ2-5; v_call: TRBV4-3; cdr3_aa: CASSQYQDLAGAQETQYF
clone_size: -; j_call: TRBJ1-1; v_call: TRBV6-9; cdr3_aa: CASSYVTGTTEAFF
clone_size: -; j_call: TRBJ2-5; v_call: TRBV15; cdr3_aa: CATSRDIGQGLETQYF
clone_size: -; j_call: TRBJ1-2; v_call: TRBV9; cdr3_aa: CASSETGGVYGYTF
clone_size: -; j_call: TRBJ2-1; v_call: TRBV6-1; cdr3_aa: CASSEALADSYNEQFF
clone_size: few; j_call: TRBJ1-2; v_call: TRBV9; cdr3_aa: CASSVDWGLEGYTF
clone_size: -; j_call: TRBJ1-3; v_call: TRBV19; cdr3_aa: CASSPRHTGAYGNTIYF
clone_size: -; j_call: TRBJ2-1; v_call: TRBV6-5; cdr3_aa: CASSYSIPGASNEQFF
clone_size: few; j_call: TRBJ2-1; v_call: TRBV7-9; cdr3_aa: CASSLGHSREGPYNEQFF
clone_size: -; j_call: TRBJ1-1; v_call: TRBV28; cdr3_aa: CASSLGYTEAFF
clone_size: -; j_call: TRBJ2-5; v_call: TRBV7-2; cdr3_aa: CASSLARNQETQYF
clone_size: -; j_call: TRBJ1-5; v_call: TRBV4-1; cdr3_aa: CASSQVKTGTNSNQPQHF
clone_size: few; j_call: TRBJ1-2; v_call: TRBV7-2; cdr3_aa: CASSPLGFDGYTF
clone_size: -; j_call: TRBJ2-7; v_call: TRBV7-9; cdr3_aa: CASRNPSGSRDEQYF
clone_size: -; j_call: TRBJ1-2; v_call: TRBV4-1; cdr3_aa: CASSQDNYGYTF
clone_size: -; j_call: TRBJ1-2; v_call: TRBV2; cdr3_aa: CASSEALPQGVRGYTF
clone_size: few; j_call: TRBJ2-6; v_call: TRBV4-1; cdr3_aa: CASSQGLDSGANVLTF
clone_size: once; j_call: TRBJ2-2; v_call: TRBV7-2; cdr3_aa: CASSLGTGELFF
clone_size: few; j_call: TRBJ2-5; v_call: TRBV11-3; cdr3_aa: CASRDTETQYF
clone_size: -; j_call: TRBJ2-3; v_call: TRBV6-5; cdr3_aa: CAAWGASTDTQYF
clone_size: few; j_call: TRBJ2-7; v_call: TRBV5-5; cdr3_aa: CASSTGPLGYEQYF
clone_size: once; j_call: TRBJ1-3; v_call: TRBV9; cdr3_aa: CASSGGQGDGNTIYF
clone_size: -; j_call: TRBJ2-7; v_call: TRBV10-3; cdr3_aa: CATLEGEGSYEQYF
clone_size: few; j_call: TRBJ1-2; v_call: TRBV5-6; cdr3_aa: CASSWGNYGYTF
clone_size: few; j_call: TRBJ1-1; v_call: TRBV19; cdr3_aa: CASSVTDLNTEAFF
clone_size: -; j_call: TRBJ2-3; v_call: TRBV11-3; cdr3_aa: CASSLGPTGTSGRDTDTQYF
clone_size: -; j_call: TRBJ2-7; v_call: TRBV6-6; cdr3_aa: CASSYSPGSGYEQYF
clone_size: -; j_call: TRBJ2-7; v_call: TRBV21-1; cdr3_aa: CASSKPRRLAGVSYEQYF
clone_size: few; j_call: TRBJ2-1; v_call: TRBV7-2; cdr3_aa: CASRRGLAGGRGWQFF
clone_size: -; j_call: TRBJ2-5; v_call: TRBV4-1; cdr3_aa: CASSQDPFQETQYF
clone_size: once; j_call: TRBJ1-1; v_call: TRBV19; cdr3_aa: CASSTDWNTEAFF
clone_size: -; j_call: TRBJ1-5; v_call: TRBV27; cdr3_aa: CASSLWPGQPQHF
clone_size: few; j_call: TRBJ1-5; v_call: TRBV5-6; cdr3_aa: CASSLQGGQPQHF
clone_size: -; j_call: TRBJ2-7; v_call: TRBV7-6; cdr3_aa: CASSFLAFSYEQYF
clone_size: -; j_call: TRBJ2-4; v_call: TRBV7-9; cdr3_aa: CASSLEGQGRVAKNIQYF
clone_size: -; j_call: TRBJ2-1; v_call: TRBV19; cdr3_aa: CASTGTNYNEQFF
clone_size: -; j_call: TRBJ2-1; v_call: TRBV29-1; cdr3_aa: CSVSGTGGSYNEQFF
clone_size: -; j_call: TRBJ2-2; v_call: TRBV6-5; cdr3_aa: CASSYLGGSGELFF
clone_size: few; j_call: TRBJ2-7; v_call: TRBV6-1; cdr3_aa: CASSVGLAEYYEGYF
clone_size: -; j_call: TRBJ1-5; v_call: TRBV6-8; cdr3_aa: CASSYGGGGQPQHF
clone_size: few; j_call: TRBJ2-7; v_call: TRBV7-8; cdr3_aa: CASSWLAGGDEQYF